The clone carrying this T cell receptor beta chain turned up a few times. This record belongs to a study of identical twins. The CDR3 has 14 amino acids. V lost 8 bases, J lost 2 bases, and 16 bases lay in between. Germline V CDR1 and CDR2: SEHNR, FQNEAQ (reference sequence). TCRdb reprocessed the 5' RACE reads with MiXCR, giving one entry per CDR3 protein. The table has just over 500,000 distinct CDR3 sequences, about 20% seen once. The data were also submitted as part of a second study, on T cells expressing NK-cell markers.

The chain uses TRBV7-9 and TRBJ2-7, with a possible D match to TRBD2 (5 bases). Sequencing was carried out using CD4+ T cells sorted from blood. This TCR was sampled from a woman between 18 and 29 years old in good health. Here the CDR3 reads CASLGGGEAYEQYF. In DNA, the CDR3 is TGTGCCAGCTTAGGAGGTGGAGAAGCCTACGAGCAGTACTTC.